This T cell receptor (beta chain) derives from a study of blood T cell repertoires in COVID-19. There are 14 residues in the CDR3. Germline V gene data show CDR1 as SGHTA and CDR2 as FQGNSA. The ends lost 4 bases at V and 8 bases at J; junction bases unmatched: 7. Source study methods: Cell counts per sample came from amplifying reference gene primers. The data were produced by immunoSEQ multiplex PCR, yet TCRdb's version contains in-frame clones alone and is incomplete. V and J calls plus clone size are reproduced from that table; the DNA served to infer D and trimming. This table has approximately 300,000 clones, more than 70% appearing once.

This receptor was taken from a man between 18 and 35 years old who had recovered from COVID-19. The chain has TRBV7-2 and TRBJ2-1; 8 positions agree with TRBD1. The sequenced material came from peripheral blood. CDR3 sequence reads: CASSSGQGWDEQFF. CDR3 nucleotide sequence: TGTGCCAGCAGCTCCGGACAGGGCTGGGATGAGCAGTTCTTC.